The 18 T cell receptor beta chains below were found in one sample sequenced in a study of cytomegalovirus exposure and HLA in healthy donors. Use of 60 Vbeta and 13 Jbeta primers characterized the PCR. TCRdb's table, derived via immunoSEQ multiplex PCR, lists solely in-frame clones and lacks some. The profile shows over 110,000 clones, around 82% of them singletons. Sequenced: PBMCs. The source is a woman aged 18-35 years in good health and CMV-seropositive.

The chain joins TRBV7-8 to TRBJ1-5, with D unresolved. V lost 3 bases and J lost 3, with 12 bases in between. Germline V CDR1 and CDR2: SGHVS, FQNEAQ. The CDR3 length is 15 residues. CDR3 in DNA: TGTGCCAGCAGCTTTCTGGGCGAGAACAATCAGCCCCAGCATTTT. Translated: CASSFLGENNQPQHF.

V and J are TRBV18 and TRBJ1-6, with D perhaps TRBD1 (5 bases). The V gene's germline CDR1 is KGHSH and CDR2 LQKENI. Trimming took 4 bases from V and 0 from J, leaving 7 bases between them. This CDR3 is 15 amino acids long. Here the CDR3 DNA reads TGTGCCAGCTCACGACAGAGCTCCTATAATTCACCCCTCCACTTT. Its protein product is CASSRQSSYNSPLHF.

This chain joins TRBV10-3 and TRBJ2-7; 7 nucleotides agree with TRBD1. V dropped 4 bases and J dropped 3; count of bases not matched to a gene: 3. Germline CDR1 reads ENHRY; CDR2 reads SYGVKD. The CDR3 runs 13 residues. CDR3 DNA: TGTGCCATCAGTGGGACAGGAGGCTACGAGCAGTACTTC. Translating gives CAISGTGGYEQYF.

The V call is TRBV28, the J call TRBJ2-1; D is uncertain. The V gene lost 4 bases and the J gene lost 0 bases, with 10 bases spanning the gap. The germline V gene has CDR1 MDHEN and CDR2 SYDVKM. CDR3 length: 15 amino acids. CDR3 residues: CASSSTVSSYNEQFF. The CDR3 region has the DNA TGTGCCAGCAGTTCTACTGTGAGCTCCTACAATGAGCAGTTCTTC.

The chain couples TRBV15 to TRBJ1-5; a possible D gene is TRBD1 (5 bases). The CDR3 is 14 amino acids. V lost 0 bases to trimming and J lost 7 bases, with 10 bases between them. The germline V gene encodes CDR1 LNHNV and CDR2 YYDKDF (reference sequence). This CDR3 is CATSRDMGGQPQHF. Here the CDR3 DNA reads TGTGCCACCAGCAGAGATATGGGGGGACAGCCCCAGCATTTT.

In regard to this clone: A read error may produce the germline difference seen at one junction end. V gene TRBV19 combines with J gene TRBJ1-2, with 12 bases lining up with TRBD1. Per germline, CDR1 LNHDA and CDR2 SQIVND (reference sequence). The CDR3 is 14 residues long. As DNA, the CDR3 is TGTGCCAGTAGTACCGGGACAGGGGGCTATGGCAACACCTTC. Amino acids: CASSTGTGGYGNTF.

This chain connects TRBV28 to TRBJ1-2; 10 bases agree with TRBD1. This CDR3 has 14 residues. Germline trimming cut 5 bases from V and 3 bases from J; bases unmatched to any gene: 3. Germline V CDR1 and CDR2: MDHEN, SYDVKM. The CDR3: CASSGDRGYYGYTF. DNA of the CDR3: TGTGCCAGCAGTGGGGACAGGGGTTACTATGGCTACACCTTC.

On this clone: Different DNA sequences within this sample yield the same CDR3. This chain connects TRBV7-2 to TRBJ1-5; 8 bases agree with TRBD1. Trimming at V came to 3 bases and at J to 2 bases, leaving 0 bases not matched to a gene. The CDR3 is 14 amino acids. Germline CDR1 reads SGHTA; CDR2 reads FQGNSA. The chain's CDR3 is CASSLTGGNQPQHF. CDR3 in DNA: TGTGCCAGCAGCTTGACAGGGGGCAATCAGCCCCAGCATTTT.

This chain links TRBV6-1 with TRBJ2-3; possible D gene TRBD1, 6 bases. Trimming cost V 6 bases and J 2 bases, with 15 bases left between them. Germline CDR1 MNHNS, CDR2 SASEGT. The CDR3 is 15 amino acids. CDR3 nucleotides: TGTGCCAGCAGCGCACGTACAGGGAACACAGATACGCAGTATTTT. This translates into CASSARTGNTDTQYF.

The chain recombines TRBV9 with TRBJ2-1; D call uncertain. The ends were cut back, 0 bases at V and 0 bases at J, with 7 bases in the middle. The germline V gene encodes CDR1 SGDLS and CDR2 YYNGEE. The CDR3 runs to 15 residues. The CDR3 sequence is CASSVAAGSYNEQFF. The CDR3 nucleotides are TGTGCCAGCAGCGTAGCCGCAGGCTCCTACAATGAGCAGTTCTTC.

This rearrangement joins TRBV4-3 to TRBJ2-7; D not certain. The germline CDR1 and CDR2 sequences are LGHNA and YSLEER. The CDR3 sequence is 14 residues long. V was trimmed by 0 bases and J by 2 bases, leaving 8 bases between them. CDR3 sequence: CASSQDLRTYEQYF. CDR3 in DNA: TGCGCCAGCAGCCAAGATCTCAGGACCTACGAGCAGTACTTC.

The gene calls are TRBV6-5 and TRBJ1-5, with D perhaps TRBD1 (5 bases). Germline lookup yields CDR1 MNHEY and CDR2 SVGAGI. The CDR3 loop spans 13 amino acids. The germline V and J ends were trimmed by 6 bases and 5 bases, with 11 bases remaining between them. CDR3 amino acids: CASSPQGDQPQHF. As DNA, the CDR3 is TGTGCCAGCAGCCCGCAGGGCGATCAGCCCCAGCATTTT.

This chain connects TRBV19 to TRBJ1-5, with 7 bases fitting TRBD1. Germline CDR1 LNHDA, CDR2 SQIVND (reference sequence). The ends lost 5 bases at V and 6 bases at J; junction bases unmatched: 10. The CDR3 contains 15 residues. CDR3 nucleotide sequence: TGTGCCAGTAGTCCACGACAGGGCGGTAGTCAGCCCCAGCATTTT. Encoded protein: CASSPRQGGSQPQHF.

This clone came up many times. The chain carries TRBV6-1 and TRBJ1-1; weak D call: TRBD1 (6 bases). This CDR3 has 14 amino acids. The germline CDR1 and CDR2 sequences are MNHNS and SASEGT. V was clipped by 3 bases and J by 1 base, with 9 bases between them. The CDR3 reads CASSEGAGNTEAFF. The CDR3 coding sequence is TGTGCCAGCAGTGAGGGGGCGGGGAACACTGAAGCTTTCTTT.

This clone appeared once. The genes are TRBV5-4 and TRBJ2-5; D uncertain. Trimming took 1 base from V and 3 from J, leaving 4 bases between them. The CDR3 is 12 amino acids. Germline-derived CDR1 and CDR2 are SGHNT and YYREEE (reference sequence). CDR3 sequence (DNA): TGTGCCAGCAGCTTGCCAAAAGAGACCCAGTACTTC. Protein: CASSLPKETQYF.

CDR3 amino acids: CASSQGVGTADYEQYF. In DNA form, the CDR3 reads TGCGCCAGCAGCCAAGGTGTCGGGACAGCAGATTACGAGCAGTACTTC. The chain uses TRBV4-1 and TRBJ2-7; 7 bases align to TRBD1. In germline, CDR1 is MGHRA, CDR2 YSYEKL. Trimming took 1 base from V and 4 from J; bases not matched to a gene: 10. The CDR3 length is 16 residues.

This chain joins TRBV7-2 and TRBJ1-3; D is possibly TRBD1 (6 bases). Trimming pared 2 bases from V and 4 bases from J, leaving 9 bases between. The germline CDR1 and CDR2 sequences are SGHTA and FQGNSA. The CDR3 length is 14 residues. The CDR3 spells CASSLTGFGNTIYF. The CDR3 coding sequence is TGTGCCAGCAGCTTAACAGGGTTCGGAAACACCATATATTTT.

The chain combines TRBV30 with TRBJ2-3, with 9 bases lining up with TRBD1. In germline, CDR1 is GTSNPN, CDR2 SVGIG (reference sequence). This CDR3 has 12 residues. Trimming removed 7 bases from V and 3 bases from J; junction bases left unmatched: 2. The CDR3 spells CASDRGTDTQYF. CDR3 in DNA: TGTGCCTCGGACAGGGGTACAGATACGCAGTATTTT.